The 15 T cell receptor beta chains reported below all come from one sample, sequenced in a study of shared clonotypes between healthy human individuals. Sequencing was performed with immunoSEQ multiplex PCR; in TCRdb, only in-frame clones are kept and a portion is missing. The table records approximately 2.1 million clones, approximately 93% of them present only once. The sequenced sample consisted of naive CD4+ T cells from PBMCs. Regarding subset: CD45RA+ positively selected. Every receptor here comes from a man aged 18 to 29 in good health. Some clones in this sample may be carry-over from other donors' samples.

Concerning this clone: This same CDR3 is encoded by further DNA sequences in the sample. The chain is built from TRBV29-1 and TRBJ1-1; TRBD1 is a possible D gene (5 bases). Germline CDR1 reads SQVTM; CDR2 reads ANQGSEA. The CDR3 is 13 residues long. The V and J ends lost 5 bases and 5 bases respectively, with 15 bases between them. CDR3 amino acids: CSVRGRLNTEAFF. The CDR3 DNA reads TGCAGCGTTAGGGGTCGGCTCAATACTGAAGCTTTCTTT.

Comment on this clone: Additional DNA sequences in this sample encode the identical CDR3. The CDR3, as DNA: TGTGCCAGCAGTTTAAGCCGTTACGAGCAGTACTTC. Protein sequence: CASSLSRYEQYF. The gene calls are TRBV28 and TRBJ2-7; no clear D gene. Germline V gives CDR1 MDHEN, CDR2 SYDVKM. CDR3 length: 12 residues. Between the trimmed V and J ends, which lost 2 bases and 4 bases, there was a span of 6 bases.

As for this clone: This is likely an artifact of a read error, given a far larger clone one base away. The chain employs TRBV7-9 and TRBJ2-2, with 13 bases fitting TRBD2. The CDR3 runs 19 residues. CDR1 and CDR2 from the germline V gene are SEHNR and FQNEAQ (reference sequence). The CDR3 nucleotides read TGTGTCAGCAGCCCTAGCCCTAGGACTAGCGGGAGGAACACCGGGGAGCTGTTTTTT. It encodes CVSSPSPRTSGRNTGELFF.

The V and J genes are TRBV6-5 and TRBJ1-2; D is undetermined. Deletions cut 0 bases from V and 6 bases from J, with 14 bases between. The germline CDR1 and CDR2 sequences are MNHEY and SVGAGI. The CDR3 has 15 residues. The CDR3 loop is CASSYSYAPAHGYTF. CDR3 bases: TGTGCCAGCAGTTACTCGTATGCGCCCGCCCATGGCTACACCTTC.

The chain employs TRBV5-4 and TRBJ2-7; D unclear. V lost 5 bases and J lost 3, with 6 bases in between. This CDR3 contains 11 residues. CDR1 is SGHNT and CDR2 is YYREEE in the germline V gene (reference sequence). The CDR3, as DNA: TGTGCCAGCAGTCACAACTACGAGCAGTACTTC. Protein sequence: CASSHNYEQYF.

The rearrangement joins TRBV5-1 to TRBJ2-1, with 12 bases matching TRBD2. CDR1 and CDR2 (germline): SGHRS, YFSETQ. Unmatched junction bases numbered 9, after V lost 0 bases and J lost 8 bases. CDR3 size: 17 residues. CDR3 protein: CASSLGTSGIAGHEQFF. As DNA, the CDR3 is TGCGCCAGCAGCTTGGGGACTAGCGGGATTGCTGGCCATGAGCAGTTCTTC.

J is TRBJ1-3 and V is TRBV6-1; tentatively, D is TRBD1 (5 bases). Germline CDR1 MNHNS, CDR2 SASEGT. The V and J ends lost 5 bases and 0 bases respectively, with 11 bases between them. The CDR3 contains 15 residues. CDR3: CASSIRGISGNTIYF. The CDR3 DNA reads as TGTGCCAGCAGTATCCGGGGGATCTCTGGAAACACCATATATTTT.

The J gene is TRBJ1-2, the V gene TRBV6-1; tentatively, D is TRBD1 (6 bases). Germline CDR1 is MNHNS and CDR2 is SASEGT. Trimming pared 2 bases from V and 8 bases from J, leaving 24 bases between. The CDR3 is 17 amino acids. CDR3 amino acids: CASSEMGRGRLRGGYTF. The CDR3 bases are TGTGCCAGCAGTGAAATGGGCAGGGGTCGCCTCCGCGGGGGCTACACCTTC.

The genes are TRBV6-5 and TRBJ2-1, with D maybe TRBD2 (5 bases). CDR3 size: 13 residues. The V end was cut by 5 bases, the J end by 5 bases, with 10 bases between. Germline loops: CDR1 MNHEY, CDR2 SVGAGI. As DNA, the CDR3 is TGTGCCAGCAGTCCGGGATCTGACAATGAGCAGTTCTTC. Its translation is CASSPGSDNEQFF.

In regard to this clone: Other DNA sequences in this specimen translate into the identical CDR3. V usage is TRBV30 and J usage is TRBJ2-2; the D is unclear. V lost 0 bases and J lost 1, with 3 bases in between. Looked up from germline, CDR1 is GTSNPN and CDR2 is SVGIG (reference sequence). The CDR3 totals 13 residues. In DNA form, the CDR3 reads TGTGCCTGGAGTGTACAGAACACCGGGGAGCTGTTTTTT. Translated: CAWSVQNTGELFF.

Details on this clone: This sample includes further DNA sequences coding for the same CDR3. The genes are TRBV9 and TRBJ1-3; no clear D. This CDR3 region has 15 residues. The ends were cut back, 0 bases at V and 0 bases at J, with 7 bases in the middle. The germline CDR1 and CDR2 sequences are SGDLS and YYNGEE. The CDR3 DNA sequence: TGTGCCAGCAGCGTAGGTTCCAGCTCTGGAAACACCATATATTTT. Encoded protein: CASSVGSSSGNTIYF.

Details on this clone: This same CDR3 is encoded by further DNA sequences in the sample. This chain connects TRBV6-6 to TRBJ1-6; D is ambiguous. The CDR3 runs to 12 residues. V was trimmed by 7 bases and J by 7 bases, leaving 8 bases between them. Germline CDR1 reads MNHNY; CDR2 reads SVGAGI (reference sequence). In DNA, the CDR3 is TGTGCCAGCACAGGCCAAAATTCACCCCTCCACTTT. It specifies CASTGQNSPLHF.

This chain uses TRBV7-7 with TRBJ2-5; D uncertain. The germline V and J ends were trimmed by 1 base and 4 bases, with 10 bases remaining between them. The germline V gene encodes CDR1 SSHAT and CDR2 FNYEAQ (reference sequence). The CDR3 is 14 amino acids. The CDR3 nucleotides are TGTGCCAGCAGCTTAGTTGGTCTTGGAGAGACCCAGTACTTC. Its translation: CASSLVGLGETQYF. The full variable domain, completed using reference TRBV7-7 and TRBJ2-5, is GAGVSQSPRYKVTKRGQDVTLRCDPISSHATLYWYQQALGQGPEFLTYFNYEAQPDKSGLPSDRFSAERPEGSISTLTIQRTEQRDSAMYRCASSLVGLGETQYFGPGTRLLVL.

The rearrangement joins TRBV7-7 to TRBJ2-2; D is unclear. V lost 5 bases and J lost 0, with 13 bases in between. The CDR3 has 16 residues. The germline V gene has CDR1 SSHAT and CDR2 FNYEAQ (reference sequence). As DNA, the CDR3 is TGTGCCAGCAGCGAAGAGACCGGGTCGAACACCGGGGAGCTGTTTTTT. It encodes CASSEETGSNTGELFF.

The rearrangement joins TRBV6-4 to TRBJ1-5; a possible D gene is TRBD1 (5 bases). V was clipped by 3 bases and J by 9 bases, with 15 bases between them. From germline, CDR1 is MRHNA and CDR2 SNTAGT. This CDR3 has 14 amino acids. DNA of the CDR3: TGTGCCAGCAGTGAAGTGATGGGGCAGGGGCCCCAGCATTTT. It specifies CASSEVMGQGPQHF.